This TCR beta chain appears in the sequencing data of a study of blood T cell repertoires in COVID-19. Sequencing used immunoSEQ multiplex PCR; TCRdb keeps in-frame clones, though not all of them. The sample consists of under 100,000 clones, more than 70% of them appearing once. This TCR came from a human donor in a cohort sampled during active COVID-19. Material for sequencing was peripheral blood.

This chain's CDR3 is CAISPGTGTTGELFF. The CDR3 coding sequence is TGTGCCATCAGCCCCGGGACAGGGACCACCGGGGAGCTGTTTTTT. This chain connects TRBV10-3 to TRBJ2-2; 9 bases agree with TRBD1. With 6 bases clipped from V and 4 bases from J, the junction kept 6 bases outside the gene matches. Germline assignment: CDR1 ENHRY and CDR2 SYGVKD. The CDR3 has 15 amino acids.